This T cell receptor beta chain was captured by sequencing in a study of blood T cell repertoires in COVID-19. V shed 1 base and J shed 1 base, with 10 bases lying between them. Germline assignment: CDR1 KGHSH and CDR2 LQKENI. This CDR3 region has 15 residues. Per the authors' pipeline: Quantification of nucleated cells was approximated via reference gene primer amplification. The method was immunoSEQ multiplex PCR; TCRdb's version includes in-frame clones alone and lacks a portion of them. From that table come the V and J calls and clone size; the DNA was used to work out D and trimming. The sample contains roughly 42,000 clones, around 82% of which appear only once.

The sequenced sample was peripheral blood. This clonotype originated in a human donor in a cohort sampled during active COVID-19. V and J are TRBV18 and TRBJ1-1, with D unclear. DNA for the CDR3: TGTGCCAGCTCACCACGCGCCAGAGGGAACACTGAAGCTTTCTTT. Residues: CASSPRARGNTEAFF.